The clone carrying this T cell receptor beta chain was seen repeatedly, ten times or more. The antigen remains unidentified. The sequencing template was cDNA reverse transcribed from extracted RNA. TCRdb keeps only in-frame clones here, not all; method: immunoSEQ multiplex PCR. The table lists over 85,000 clones, about 45% of them singletons, with roughly 0.83% in the top ten. This sample is part of a study of CD8+ T cells in alopecia areata. V lost 5 bases, J lost 7 bases, and 7 bases stayed unmatched. This CDR3 is 14 amino acids long. Germline values: CDR1 LNHDA, CDR2 SQIVND (reference sequence). Study outcomes and limitations: The study also sequences resident alphabeta T cells of normal skin in scalp samples.

The chain uses TRBV19 and TRBJ1-5; 8 positions match TRBD1. The TCR originated in a human donor with alopecia areata. Material for sequencing was CD4+ T cells sorted from blood. CDR3 sequence: CASSSYDRGQPQHF. The CDR3 coding sequence is TGTGCCAGTAGTTCCTACGACAGGGGACAGCCCCAGCATTTT.